These 13 T cell receptor beta chains were sequenced from one sample in a study of early T cells in non-severe SARS-CoV-2 infection. One entry per CDR3 protein, called by TCRdb with MiXCR from the 5' RACE reads. The table records roughly 55,000 distinct CDR3 sequences, just under 15% of them present only once. The specimen was whole blood, collected at baseline. Receptor source: an adult who was a healthcare worker with PCR-confirmed SARS-CoV-2 infection or an uninfected control (not recorded which).

V and J are TRBV5-1 and TRBJ2-3; 8 positions agree with TRBD2. CDR3 length equals 14 residues. The V and J ends lost 1 base and 5 bases, in that order; junction bases with no gene match: 3. CDR1 and CDR2 from the germline V gene are SGHRS and YFSETQ. Here the CDR3 DNA reads TGCGCCAGCAGCTTGACTAGCGGTGAAGATACGCAGTATTTT. It codes for CASSLTSGEDTQYF. Based on the CDR3 plus reference TRBV5-1 and TRBJ2-3, the full variable domain is KAGVTQTPRYLIKTRGQQVTLSCSPISGHRSVSWYQQTPGQGLQFLFEYFSETQRNKGNFPGRFSGRQFSNSRSEMNVSTLELGDSALYLCASSLTSGEDTQYFGPGTRLTVL.

The chain employs TRBV5-1 and TRBJ1-1; D call uncertain. The CDR3 is 14 residues long. Trimming took 0 bases from V and 7 from J, leaving 13 bases between them. The germline CDR1 and CDR2 sequences are SGHRS and YFSETQ. The DNA for the CDR3 is TGCGCCAGCAGCTTGGAGGGAAGGGCGAATGAAGCTTTCTTT. This translates into CASSLEGRANEAFF.

The rearrangement uses TRBV5-5 and TRBJ2-2; D gene ambiguous. Trimming took 1 base from V and 0 from J, leaving 10 bases between them. CDR1 SGHKS and CDR2 YYEKEE come from the germline V gene (reference sequence). The CDR3 length is 16 residues. The CDR3 protein is CASSLLWASNTGELFF. DNA for the CDR3: TGTGCCAGCAGCTTGTTATGGGCATCGAACACCGGGGAGCTGTTTTTT. The variable domain in full, completed from reference TRBV5-5 and TRBJ2-2, reads DAGVTQSPTHLIKTRGQQVTLRCSPISGHKSVSWYQQVLGQGPQFIFQYYEKEERGRGNFPDRFSARQFPNYSSELNVNALLLGDSALYLCASSLLWASNTGELFFGEGSRLTVL.

This sequence joins TRBV19 and TRBJ2-6; TRBD1 or TRBD2 may be the D gene (5 bases each). Germline V lookup: CDR1 LNHDA, CDR2 SQIVND (reference sequence). The CDR3 sequence is 16 residues long. V gave up 0 bases and J gave up 4 bases, with 10 bases separating them. In DNA form, the CDR3 reads TGTGCCAGTAGTATAGAGGCCGGGACGGGGGCCAACGTCCTGACTTTC. Amino acids: CASSIEAGTGANVLTF. Variable domain in full (rest from reference TRBV19 and TRBJ2-6): DGGITQSPKYLFRKEGQNVTLSCEQNLNHDAMYWYRQDPGQGLRLIYYSQIVNDFQKGDIAEGYSVSREKKESFPLTVTSAQKNPTAFYLCASSIEAGTGANVLTFGAGSRLTVL.

This clonotype has a handful of counts. The chain employs TRBV29-1 and TRBJ2-7, with D possibly being TRBD1 (5 bases). V was pared by 4 bases and J by 0 bases, with 13 bases between. The CDR3 sequence is 14 residues long. In germline, CDR1 is SQVTM, CDR2 ANQGSEA. In DNA, the CDR3 is TGCAGCGTTGGGTCCAGGGTGAACTCCTACGAGCAGTACTTC. This gives the protein CSVGSRVNSYEQYF.

This clonotype was detected ten times or more. V and J are TRBV7-8 and TRBJ2-7, with D unresolved. This CDR3 contains 11 residues. V was pared by 5 bases and J by 2 bases, with 4 bases between. From germline, CDR1 is SGHVS and CDR2 FQNEAQ. In nucleotides, the CDR3 is TGTGCCAGCAGCCCCGCCTACGAGCAGTACTTC. The encoded protein is CASSPAYEQYF.

The V and J genes are TRBV19 and TRBJ2-4; 9 bases align to TRBD2. This CDR3 is 14 amino acids long. Germline CDR1 reads LNHDA; CDR2 reads SQIVND (reference sequence). Trimming took 3 bases from V and 8 from J; bases not matched to a gene: 5. The CDR3 is CASSMGLAGHIQYF. Written as DNA, the CDR3 is TGTGCCAGTAGTATGGGGCTAGCGGGACACATTCAGTACTTC.

This sequence joins TRBV29-1 and TRBJ2-7, with TRBD1 matching 8 bases. V was pared by 7 bases and J by 3 bases, with 11 bases of the junction left unmatched. Germline V gene lookup returns CDR1 SQVTM and CDR2 ANQGSEA. The CDR3 sequence is 14 residues long. The CDR3 sequence is CSALGRGQNYEQYF. The CDR3 bases are TGCAGCGCCCTGGGCAGGGGGCAGAACTACGAGCAGTACTTC.

The chain combines TRBV11-3 with TRBJ2-3; perhaps TRBD2 as D (6 bases). Germline values: CDR1 SGHNT, CDR2 YENEEA. The CDR3 totals 16 residues. Trimming left V 5 bases short and J 0 bases short, with 15 bases between. Here the CDR3 DNA reads TGTGCCAGCAGCCCCAGTCGGGCGGGGAGCACAGATACGCAGTATTTT. This sequence encodes CASSPSRAGSTDTQYF.

The chain recombines TRBV20-1 with TRBJ2-7, with 9 bases lining up with TRBD2. The V segment lost 5 bases and the J segment 3 bases; nucleotides outside the gene matches: 2. CDR1 and CDR2 from the germline V gene are DFQATT and SNEGSKA (reference sequence). The CDR3 runs to 12 residues. This CDR3 is CSAFSGGYEQYF. The CDR3 bases are TGCAGTGCTTTTAGCGGGGGCTACGAGCAGTACTTC.

The chain joins TRBV7-8 to TRBJ1-1, with TRBD1 matching over 12 bases. Looked up from germline, CDR1 is SGHVS and CDR2 is FQNEAQ. With 5 bases clipped from V and 4 bases from J, the junction kept 11 bases outside the gene matches. The CDR3 runs to 17 residues. The CDR3 here is CASSPRRDRGQVTEAFF. The CDR3 DNA sequence: TGTGCCAGCAGCCCTAGACGGGACAGGGGGCAGGTCACTGAAGCTTTCTTT.

This sequence joins TRBV11-3 and TRBJ2-1; 8 bases map to TRBD2. CDR1 is SGHNT and CDR2 is YENEEA in the germline V gene. After removal of 3 bases from V and 7 bases from J, the junction contained 2 bases not matched to a gene. The CDR3 is 13 amino acids. Here the CDR3 reads CASSLGGRNEQFF. The CDR3 region has the DNA TGTGCCAGCAGCTTGGGCGGGAGGAATGAGCAGTTCTTC.

The chain couples TRBV11-2 to TRBJ2-7, with TRBD2 matching over 9 bases. V dropped 6 bases and J dropped 0; count of bases not matched to a gene: 6. The CDR3 sequence is 15 residues long. The germline CDR1 and CDR2 sequences are SGHAT and FQNNGV. CDR3 nucleotide sequence: TGTGCCAGCAGACCCCTGGGACTAGCCTCCTACGAGCAGTACTTC. Its translation: CASRPLGLASYEQYF.